The following is a TCR beta chain sequence with its context. This clone's antigen is unknown. Base-call qualities are not available, and no considerably larger clone is one nucleotide away. TCRbeta CDR3 regions were amplified from genomic DNA by means of the immunoSEQ Assay, a bias-controlled multiplex PCR. Per the authors' processing: Within the assay, amplification of reference gene primers was used to estimate how many nucleated cells each sample contained. To quantify the absolute abundance of each unique TCRbeta CDR3 rearrangement, sequence reads were collapsed and filtered. For each sample, productive Simpson clonality was calculated by taking the square root of Simpson's diversity index across productive rearrangements. TCRdb mirrors the immuneACCESS table, restricted to in-frame sequences. Some clones are absent from its copies; in checked studies, under half trace to an unresolved V gene, and the reason for the others is unknown. V, J and clone size reflect that table, while D and trimming were determined from the DNA. In this sample the table shows about 61,000 clones, around four fifths of which occur a single time. Approximately 5% of the sample lies in the top ten.

This entry belongs to a study of blood T cell repertoires in COVID-19 (dated by TCRdb to about 2020). Regarding the study in general: Samples from collaborators originated in the United States, Italy and Spain and spanned both the acute and convalescent phases of COVID-19. The prospective study material was composed of cDNA or gDNA derived from T cells, B-cell-depleted T cells, or PBMCs. Nearly every sample came with metadata listing a de-identified subject ID, COVID-19 status, age in years and sex. A freely available public database, intended as a resource for researchers studying the immune response to SARS-CoV-2, is where the repertoires were released. Where available, HLA class I and class II types were taken from metadata supplied by the sample provider and were not determined by assay-based typing. Samples were obtained from the ongoing ImmuneRACE study (first 160 participants) and from over a thousand subjects provided by 6 global collaborators. The dataset comprised deeply sampled blood TCRbeta repertoires from subjects exposed to, actively infected with, or recovered from COVID-19. Study-wide findings and limitations: The quantity of clinical and demographic metadata differed by source and by participant and was supplied without curation.

Whole blood was collected in K2EDTA tubes by collaborating institutions according to the institutions' own protocols. For TCRbeta analysis, collaborators shipped samples in one of three forms: frozen whole blood, isolated PBMCs, or DNA extracted from either of those sample types. The CDR1 and CDR2 encoded by the germline V gene are KGHSH and LQKENI. Including the terminal cysteine and phenylalanine, the CDR3 comprises 15 residues. Only CDR3 DNA remains: 45 bases, in frame from the first base. Trimming at the junction amounts to 0 bases on V and 4 bases on J, and the germline ends lie 11 bases apart.

The sequence is built from TRBV18 and TRBJ2-3; the D gene is perhaps TRBD2, on 7 matching bases. The sequencing sample was made of peripheral blood. This TCR was recovered from a man in his 70s with acute or convalescent COVID-19. The CDR3 protein is CASSPPGGRADTQYF. The DNA reads as follows: TGTGCCAGCTCACCACCGGGGGGGCGCGCAGATACGCAGTATTTT.